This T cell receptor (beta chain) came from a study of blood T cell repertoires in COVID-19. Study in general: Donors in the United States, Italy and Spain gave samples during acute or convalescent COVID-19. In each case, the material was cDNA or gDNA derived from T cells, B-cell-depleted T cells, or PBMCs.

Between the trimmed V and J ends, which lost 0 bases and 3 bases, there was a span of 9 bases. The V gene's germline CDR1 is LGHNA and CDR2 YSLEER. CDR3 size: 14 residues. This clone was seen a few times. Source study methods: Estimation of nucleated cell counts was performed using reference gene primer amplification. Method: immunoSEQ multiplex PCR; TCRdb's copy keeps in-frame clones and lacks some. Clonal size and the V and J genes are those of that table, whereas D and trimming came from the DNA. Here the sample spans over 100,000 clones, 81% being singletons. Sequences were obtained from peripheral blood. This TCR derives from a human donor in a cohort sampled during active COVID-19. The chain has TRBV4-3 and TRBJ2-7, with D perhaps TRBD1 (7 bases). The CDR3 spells CASSQDRGVYEQYF. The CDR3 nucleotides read TGCGCCAGCAGCCAAGACAGGGGGGTCTACGAGCAGTACTTC.